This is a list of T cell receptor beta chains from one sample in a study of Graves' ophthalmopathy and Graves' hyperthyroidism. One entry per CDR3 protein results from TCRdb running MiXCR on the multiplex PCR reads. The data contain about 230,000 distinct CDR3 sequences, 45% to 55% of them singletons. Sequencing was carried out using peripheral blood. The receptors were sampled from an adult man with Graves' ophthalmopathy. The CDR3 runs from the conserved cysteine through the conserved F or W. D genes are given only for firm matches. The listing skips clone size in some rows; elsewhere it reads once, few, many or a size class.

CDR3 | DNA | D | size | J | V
CASSHAVGTTNNSPLHF | TGTGCCAGCAGCCACGCCGTTGGCACCACTAATAATTCACCCCTCCACTTT | NA | NA | TRBJ1-6 | TRBV9
CASSLLTGGSGGYTF | TGTGCCAGCAGCTTACTGACAGGGGGCTCAGGGGGCTACACCTTC | TRBD1 | many | TRBJ1-2 | TRBV7-8
CASSPGQGAPIWANVLTF | TGTGCCAGCAGTCCTGGACAGGGGGCCCCTATCTGGGCCAACGTCCTGACTTTC | TRBD1 | NA | TRBJ2-6 | TRBV7-3
CASSLLPPTGRNQPQHF | TGTGCCAGCAGCTTACTCCCTCCGACAGGGAGGAATCAGCCCCAGCATTTT | TRBD1 | few | TRBJ1-5 | TRBV5-5
CASSRFNPRTAQRGETQYF | TGTGCCAGCAGCCGATTCAATCCCAGGACGGCTCAAAGAGGGGAGACCCAGTACTTC | NA | NA | TRBJ2-5 | TRBV7-8
CASSEGSHNQPQHF | TGTGCCAGCAGTGAAGGCAGCCACAATCAGCCCCAGCATTTT | NA | few | TRBJ1-5 | TRBV2
CATLPTGGTEAFF | TGTGCCACCCTCCCGACAGGGGGCACTGAAGCTTTCTTT | TRBD1 | NA | TRBJ1-1 | TRBV5-4
CASSPRTSGGGDTGELFF | TGTGCCAGCAGCCCGAGGACTAGCGGGGGGGGAGACACCGGGGAGCTGTTTTTT | TRBD2 | NA | TRBJ2-2 | TRBV7-6
CASTSGTVNEQYF | TGTGCCAGCACCTCAGGTACTGTTAACGAGCAGTACTTC | NA | NA | TRBJ2-7 | TRBV12-3/TRBV12-4
CASSFPGEVNTEAFF | TGTGCCAGCAGCTTCCCAGGGGAGGTGAACACTGAAGCTTTCTTT | NA | NA | TRBJ1-1 | TRBV7-2
CSVEPREDTVETQYF | TGCAGCGTTGAACCTCGCGAGGACACCGTTGAGACCCAGTACTTC | NA | NA | TRBJ2-5 | TRBV29-1
CASRGDRAYGYTF | TGTGCCAGCAGGGGGGACAGGGCGTATGGCTACACCTTC | TRBD1 | NA | TRBJ1-2 | TRBV6-5
CASSLDRGTAKSGANVLTF | TGTGCCAGCAGCTTAGATCGTGGGACAGCCAAATCTGGGGCCAACGTCCTGACTTTC | TRBD1 | NA | TRBJ2-6 | TRBV7-8
CASSPIDRGEKLFF | TGTGCCAGCAGTCCCATCGACAGGGGTGAAAAACTGTTTTTT | TRBD1 | NA | TRBJ1-4 | TRBV3-1
CAISDAPGAGPRETQYF | TGTGCCATCAGTGACGCTCCGGGAGCAGGGCCCCGGGAGACCCAGTACTTC | NA | once | TRBJ2-5 | TRBV10-3
CSVLRDRGTYEQYF | TGCAGTGTTCTCCGGGACAGGGGTACTTACGAGCAGTACTTC | TRBD1 | NA | TRBJ2-7 | TRBV20-1
CASTEGETQYF | TGTGCCAGCACTGAGGGAGAGACCCAGTACTTC | NA | NA | TRBJ2-5 | TRBV2
CATSDPGSGNQPQHF | TGTGCCACCAGTGACCCAGGGTCCGGGAATCAGCCCCAGCATTTT | NA | few | TRBJ1-5 | TRBV24-1
CASSLETAQETQYF | TGTGCCAGCAGCTTAGAGACAGCCCAAGAGACCCAGTACTTC | NA | few | TRBJ2-5 | TRBV7-2
CASSRTGSSPLHF | TGTGCCAGCAGTCGGACAGGTAGTTCACCCCTCCACTTT | TRBD1 | few | TRBJ1-6 | TRBV12-3/TRBV12-4
CASSLARLAYEQYF | TGTGCCAGCAGCTTAGCCCGACTAGCGTACGAGCAGTACTTC | TRBD2 | NA | TRBJ2-7 | TRBV11-2
CASSLGTSGEETQYF | TGTGCCAGCAGCCTCGGGACTAGCGGGGAAGAGACCCAGTACTTC | TRBD2 | NA | TRBJ2-5 | TRBV7-3
CATSTGTGRPFTEAFF | TGTGCCACCAGCACTGGGACAGGGCGCCCTTTCACTGAAGCTTTCTTT | TRBD1 | NA | TRBJ1-1 | TRBV15
CASSGQGAGEQYF | TGTGCCAGCAGCGGACAGGGGGCCGGCGAGCAGTACTTC | TRBD1 | few | TRBJ2-7 | TRBV7-9
CASSLEGIGANVLTF | TGTGCCAGCAGCTTAGAGGGGATAGGGGCCAACGTCCTGACTTTC | NA | few | TRBJ2-6 | TRBV7-2
CASSPYREINTEAFF | TGTGCCAGTAGCCCCTACAGGGAAATAAACACTGAAGCTTTCTTT | NA | NA | TRBJ1-1 | TRBV19
CASSPLGTDPDKAFVQYF | TGTGCCAGCAGTCCACTCGGGACAGATCCCGATAAAGCCTTCGTGCAGTACTTC | TRBD1 | few | TRBJ2-7 | TRBV7-8
CASSGNSQGRGHPEAFF | TGTGCCAGTAGTGGGAATTCTCAGGGCAGGGGACATCCTGAAGCTTTCTTT | NA | NA | TRBJ1-1 | TRBV19
CASSYSTGDGCTF | TGTGCCAGCAGTTACTCCACAGGGGATGGCTGCACCTTC | TRBD1 | NA | TRBJ1-2 | TRBV6-5
CASSRPGSSYEQYF | TGTGCCAGCAGTCGACCGGGAAGCTCCTACGAGCAGTACTTC | NA | few | TRBJ2-7 | TRBV28
CASSSPRGGGAEDNEAFF | TGTGCCAGCAGCTCCCCGCGGGGCGGGGGGGCCGAGGACAATGAAGCTTTCTTT | NA | once | TRBJ1-1 | TRBV7-9
CSVEEGTSGGFYEQYF | TGCAGCGTTGAAGAGGGGACTAGCGGGGGGTTCTACGAGCAGTACTTC | TRBD2 | NA | TRBJ2-7 | TRBV29-1
CASGARDLSPEAFF | TGTGCTAGTGGTGCCCGGGACCTAAGCCCTGAAGCTTTCTTT | NA | NA | TRBJ1-1 | TRBV12-3/TRBV12-4
CASRANMGPYEQYF | TGTGCCAGCAGAGCTAACATGGGTCCCTACGAGCAGTACTTC | NA | many | TRBJ2-7 | TRBV2
CAIGGLAGPGELFF | TGTGCCATCGGCGGACTAGCGGGGCCCGGGGAGCTGTTTTTT | TRBD2 | few | TRBJ2-2 | TRBV10-3
CASSEGNQETQYF | TGTGCCAGCAGCGAGGGGAACCAAGAGACCCAGTACTTC | NA | NA | TRBJ2-5 | TRBV9
CASSYSTHYEQYF | TGTGCCAGCAGTTACTCAACCCACTACGAGCAGTACTTC | NA | NA | TRBJ2-7 | TRBV27
CASSFSGGNTEAFF | TGTGCCAGTAGTTTCTCAGGGGGGAACACTGAAGCTTTCTTT | TRBD1 | few | TRBJ1-1 | TRBV19
CASSIPGAGNEQYF | TGTGCCAGTAGTATTCCGGGAGCAGGGAACGAGCAGTACTTC | NA | NA | TRBJ2-7 | TRBV19
CASSEDRSRYGYTF | TGTGCCAGCAGCGAGGACAGGAGCCGCTATGGCTACACCTTC | TRBD1 | few | TRBJ1-2 | TRBV5-4
CASSARTGVGETQYF | TGTGCCAGCAGCGCGAGGACAGGGGTGGGGGAGACCCAGTACTTC | TRBD1 | few | TRBJ2-5 | TRBV9
CSVNGGKGQYF | TGCAGTGTGAACGGGGGGAAGGGGCAGTACTTC | TRBD2 | few | TRBJ2-7 | TRBV20-1
CASSERDRGNYEQYF | TGTGCCAGCAGTGAACGGGACAGGGGCAACTACGAGCAGTACTTC | TRBD1 | NA | TRBJ2-7 | TRBV6-5
CASSGPTSGANVLTF | TGTGCCAGCAGTGGGCCCACCTCTGGGGCCAACGTCCTGACTTTC | NA | NA | TRBJ2-6 | TRBV12-3/TRBV12-4
CASSNQQPVTIYF | TGTGCCAGCAGTAACCAGCAGCCCGTGACCATATATTTT | NA | many | TRBJ1-3 | TRBV2
CASSPGELFF | TGTGCCAGCAGCCCAGGGGAGCTGTTTTTT | NA | NA | TRBJ2-2 | TRBV5-1
CASSTYREAQYF | TGTGCCAGCAGCACCTACAGGGAGGCCCAGTACTTC | NA | NA | TRBJ2-5 | TRBV7-2
CASSYSFWQGLNYGYTF | TGTGCCAGCAGTTACTCTTTTTGGCAGGGCCTGAACTATGGCTACACCTTC | NA | NA | TRBJ1-2 | TRBV2
CASSYNTRAFF | TGTGCCAGCAGCTACAACACGAGAGCTTTCTTT | NA | NA | TRBJ1-1 | TRBV27